What follows describes a single T cell receptor (beta chain). Produced via immunoSEQ multiplex PCR; TCRdb's table is partial and in-frame only. The sample lists almost 35,000 clones; 85% to 90% were seen once. These data originate in a study of T cell responses to AZD1222 COVID-19 vaccine. For the study at large: Second-dose intervals near 4 or 12 weeks were combined.

The germline gives CDR1 MNHEY, CDR2 SVGAGI. V shed 8 bases, J shed 0 bases, and the junction held 6 bases outside the gene matches. This CDR3 has 15 residues. The sample consisted of peripheral blood, taken on day 0 of AZD1222 vaccination. The receptor comes from an adult in good health. The V and J genes are TRBV6-5 and TRBJ1-5; the match to TRBD1 covers 8 bases. The CDR3 DNA reads as TGTGCCAGCCGTCGACAGGGGCCTAGCAATCAGCCCCAGCATTTT. The encoded protein is CASRRQGPSNQPQHF.